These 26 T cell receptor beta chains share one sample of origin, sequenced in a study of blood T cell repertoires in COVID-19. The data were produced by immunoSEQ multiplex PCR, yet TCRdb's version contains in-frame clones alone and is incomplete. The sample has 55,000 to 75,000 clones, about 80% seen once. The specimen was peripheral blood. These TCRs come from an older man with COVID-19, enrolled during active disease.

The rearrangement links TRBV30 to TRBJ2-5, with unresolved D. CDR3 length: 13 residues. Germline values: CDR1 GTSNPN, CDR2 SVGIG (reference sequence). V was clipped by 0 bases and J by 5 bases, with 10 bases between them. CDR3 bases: TGTGCCTGGAGTGTGGTTAACCGGGAGACCCAGTACTTC. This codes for CAWSVVNRETQYF.

In DNA, the CDR3 is TGTGCCATCAGTGGGGGGGAGTCTGAAGCTTTCTTT. Encoded protein: CAISGGESEAFF. The chain recombines TRBV10-3 with TRBJ1-1; TRBD1 is a possible D gene (5 bases). CDR1 ENHRY and CDR2 SYGVKD come from the germline V gene. The CDR3 extends over 12 amino acids. V gave up 4 bases and J gave up 6 bases, with 9 bases separating them.

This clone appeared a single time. In DNA form, the CDR3 reads TGTGCCAGCAGTAGCAAGGGAAACACCATATATTTT. It is translated as CASSSKGNTIYF. The V call is TRBV2, the J call TRBJ1-3; no firm D call. Trimming stripped 5 bases from V and 4 bases from J, with 6 bases between. CDR3 size: 12 residues. Germline values: CDR1 SNHLY, CDR2 FYNNEI.

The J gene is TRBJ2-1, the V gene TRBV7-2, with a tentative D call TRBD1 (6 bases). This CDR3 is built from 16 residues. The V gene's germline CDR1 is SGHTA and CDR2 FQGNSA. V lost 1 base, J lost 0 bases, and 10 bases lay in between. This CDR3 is CASSLGPDSSYNEQFF. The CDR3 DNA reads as TGTGCCAGCAGCTTAGGACCGGACAGCTCCTACAATGAGCAGTTCTTC.

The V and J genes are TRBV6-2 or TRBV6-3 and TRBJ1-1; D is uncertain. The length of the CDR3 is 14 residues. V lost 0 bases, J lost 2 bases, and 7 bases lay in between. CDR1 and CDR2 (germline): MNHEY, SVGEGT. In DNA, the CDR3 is TGTGCCAGCAGTTACTCGTTCCAAAACACTGAAGCTTTCTTT. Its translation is CASSYSFQNTEAFF.

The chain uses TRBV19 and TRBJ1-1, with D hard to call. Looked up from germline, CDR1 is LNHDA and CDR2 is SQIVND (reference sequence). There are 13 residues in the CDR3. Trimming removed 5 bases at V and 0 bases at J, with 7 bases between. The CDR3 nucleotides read TGTGCCAGTAGTCCTAAAGTGAACACTGAAGCTTTCTTT. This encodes CASSPKVNTEAFF.

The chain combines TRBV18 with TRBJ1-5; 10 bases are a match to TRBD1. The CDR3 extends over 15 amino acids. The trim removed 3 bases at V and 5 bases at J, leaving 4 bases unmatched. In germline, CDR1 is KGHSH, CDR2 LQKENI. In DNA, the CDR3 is TGTGCCAGCTCACCCGGGACAGGGGCAGATCAGCCCCAGCATTTT. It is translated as CASSPGTGADQPQHF.

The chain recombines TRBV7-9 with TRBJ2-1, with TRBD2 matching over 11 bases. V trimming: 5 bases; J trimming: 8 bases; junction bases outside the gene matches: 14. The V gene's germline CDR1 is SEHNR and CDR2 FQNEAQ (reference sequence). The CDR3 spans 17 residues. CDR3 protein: CASSPGTSGLHDDEQFF. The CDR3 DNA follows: TGTGCCAGCAGCCCCGGGACTAGCGGTTTACATGACGATGAGCAGTTCTTC.

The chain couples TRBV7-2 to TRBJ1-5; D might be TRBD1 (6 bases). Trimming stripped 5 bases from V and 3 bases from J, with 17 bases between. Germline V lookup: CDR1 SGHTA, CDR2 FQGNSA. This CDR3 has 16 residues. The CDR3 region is CASSRGQPYYNQPQHF. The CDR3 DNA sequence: TGTGCCAGCAGCAGAGGACAGCCCTATTACAATCAGCCCCAGCATTTT.

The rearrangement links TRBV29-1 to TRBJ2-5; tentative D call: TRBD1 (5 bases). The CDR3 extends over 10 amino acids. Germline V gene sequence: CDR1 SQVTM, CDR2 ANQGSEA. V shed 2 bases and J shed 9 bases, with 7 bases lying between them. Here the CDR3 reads CSVEKGAQYF. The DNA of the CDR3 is TGCAGCGTTGAAAAAGGGGCCCAGTACTTC.

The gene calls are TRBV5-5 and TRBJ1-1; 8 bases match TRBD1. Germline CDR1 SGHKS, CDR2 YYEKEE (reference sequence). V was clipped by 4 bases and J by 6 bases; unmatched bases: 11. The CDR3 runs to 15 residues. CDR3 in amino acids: CASSERDRLGPEAFF. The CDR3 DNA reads TGTGCCAGCAGCGAAAGGGACAGGTTGGGGCCTGAAGCTTTCTTT.

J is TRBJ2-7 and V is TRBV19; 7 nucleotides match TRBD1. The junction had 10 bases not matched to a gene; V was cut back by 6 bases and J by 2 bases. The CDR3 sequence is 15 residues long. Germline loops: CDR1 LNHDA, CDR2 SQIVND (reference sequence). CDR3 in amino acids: CASRSRDSHTYEQYF. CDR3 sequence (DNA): TGTGCCAGTAGGTCTCGGGACAGTCATACCTACGAGCAGTACTTC.

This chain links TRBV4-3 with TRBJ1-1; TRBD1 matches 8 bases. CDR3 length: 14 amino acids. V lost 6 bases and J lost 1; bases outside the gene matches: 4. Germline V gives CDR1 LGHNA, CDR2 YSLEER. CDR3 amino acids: CASRQGAGNTEAFF. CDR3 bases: TGCGCCAGCAGGCAGGGGGCAGGGAACACTGAAGCTTTCTTT.

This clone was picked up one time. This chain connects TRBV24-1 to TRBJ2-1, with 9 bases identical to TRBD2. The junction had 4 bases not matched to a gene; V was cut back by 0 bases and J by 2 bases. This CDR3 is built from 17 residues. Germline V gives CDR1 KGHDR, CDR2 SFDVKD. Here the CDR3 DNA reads TGTGCCACCAGTGATTTGCAAGGCGGGGGGGCCTACAATGAGCAGTTCTTC. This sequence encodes CATSDLQGGGAYNEQFF.

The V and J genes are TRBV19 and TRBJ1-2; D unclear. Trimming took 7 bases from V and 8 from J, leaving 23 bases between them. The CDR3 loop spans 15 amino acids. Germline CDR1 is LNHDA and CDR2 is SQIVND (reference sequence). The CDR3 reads CASTNARSPWEGYTF. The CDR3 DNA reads TGTGCCAGTACCAACGCACGGAGTCCTTGGGAGGGCTACACCTTC.

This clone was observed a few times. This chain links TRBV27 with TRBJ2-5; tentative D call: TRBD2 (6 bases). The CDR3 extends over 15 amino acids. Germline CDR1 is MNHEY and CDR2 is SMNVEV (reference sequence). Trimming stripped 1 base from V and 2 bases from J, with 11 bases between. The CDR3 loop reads CASSLFGTVQETQYF. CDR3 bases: TGTGCCAGCAGTTTATTCGGGACTGTACAAGAGACCCAGTACTTC.

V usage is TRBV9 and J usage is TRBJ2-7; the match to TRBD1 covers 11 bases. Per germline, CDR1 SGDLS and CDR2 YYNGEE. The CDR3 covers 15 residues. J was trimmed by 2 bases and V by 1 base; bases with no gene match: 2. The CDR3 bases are TGTGCCAGCAGCGTATGGGACAGGGGGGCCTACGAGCAGTACTTC. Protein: CASSVWDRGAYEQYF. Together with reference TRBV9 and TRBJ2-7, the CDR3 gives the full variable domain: DSGVTQTPKHLITATGQRVTLRCSPRSGDLSVYWYQQSLDQGLQFLIQYYNGEERAKGNILERFSAQQFPDLHSELNLSSLELGDSALYFCASSVWDRGAYEQYFGPGTRLTVT.

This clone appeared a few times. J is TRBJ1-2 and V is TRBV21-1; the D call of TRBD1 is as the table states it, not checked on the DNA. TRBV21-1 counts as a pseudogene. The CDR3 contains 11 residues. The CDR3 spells CASSSQGGYTF. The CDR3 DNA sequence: TGTGCCAGCAGCTCCCAGGGCGGCTACACCTTC.

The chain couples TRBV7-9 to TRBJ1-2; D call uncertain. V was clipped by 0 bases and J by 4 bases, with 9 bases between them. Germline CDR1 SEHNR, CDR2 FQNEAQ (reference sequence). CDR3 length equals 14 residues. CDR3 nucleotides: TGTGCCAGCAGCTTAGCGGAGGGCGGCTATGGCTACACCTTC. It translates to CASSLAEGGYGYTF.

The CDR3 DNA follows: TGTGCCACCAGTGACACTCGAGAGACCCAGTACTTC. Translating it yields CATSDTRETQYF. The V gene is TRBV24-1, the J gene TRBJ2-5, with D uncertain. Trimming left V 4 bases short and J 4 bases short, with 6 bases between. CDR1 and CDR2 from the germline V gene are KGHDR and SFDVKD. The CDR3 has 12 amino acids.

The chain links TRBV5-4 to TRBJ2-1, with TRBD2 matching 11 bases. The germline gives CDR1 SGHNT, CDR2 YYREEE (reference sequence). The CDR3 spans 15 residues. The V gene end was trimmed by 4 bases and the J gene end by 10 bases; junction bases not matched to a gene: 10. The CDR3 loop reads CASSPTSGTPSEQFF. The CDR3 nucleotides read TGTGCCAGCAGCCCGACTAGCGGGACCCCTTCCGAGCAGTTCTTC.

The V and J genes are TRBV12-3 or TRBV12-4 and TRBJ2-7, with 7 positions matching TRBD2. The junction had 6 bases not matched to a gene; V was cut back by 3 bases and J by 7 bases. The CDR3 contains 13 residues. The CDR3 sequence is CASSLQWGGEQYV. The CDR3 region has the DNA TGTGCCAGCAGTTTGCAATGGGGGGGGGAGCAGTACGTC.

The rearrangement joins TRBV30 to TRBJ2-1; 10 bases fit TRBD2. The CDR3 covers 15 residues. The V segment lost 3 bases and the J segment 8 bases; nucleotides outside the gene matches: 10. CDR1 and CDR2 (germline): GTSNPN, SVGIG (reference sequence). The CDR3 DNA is TGTGCCTGGAGACTCCCCGGGACTAGCGCTCATGAGCAGTTCTTC. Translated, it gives CAWRLPGTSAHEQFF.

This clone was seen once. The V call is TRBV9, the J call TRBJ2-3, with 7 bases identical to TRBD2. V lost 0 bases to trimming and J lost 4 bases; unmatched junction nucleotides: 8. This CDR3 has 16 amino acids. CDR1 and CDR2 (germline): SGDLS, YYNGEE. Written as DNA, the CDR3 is TGTGCCAGCAGCGTAGTGGGGGGGACTTCGGCAGATACGCAGTATTTT. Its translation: CASSVVGGTSADTQYF.

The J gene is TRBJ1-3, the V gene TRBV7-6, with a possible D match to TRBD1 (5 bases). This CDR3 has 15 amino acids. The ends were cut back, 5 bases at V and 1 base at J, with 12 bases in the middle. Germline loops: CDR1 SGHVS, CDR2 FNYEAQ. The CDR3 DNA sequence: TGTGCCAGCAGCCCCGACAGTTTATCTGGAAACACCATATATTTT. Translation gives CASSPDSLSGNTIYF.

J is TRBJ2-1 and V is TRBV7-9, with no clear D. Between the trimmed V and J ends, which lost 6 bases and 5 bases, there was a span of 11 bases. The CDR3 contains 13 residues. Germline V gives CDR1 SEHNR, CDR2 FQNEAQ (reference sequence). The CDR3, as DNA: TGTGCCAGCAGGCACATCGATAACAATGAGCAGTTCTTC. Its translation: CASRHIDNNEQFF.